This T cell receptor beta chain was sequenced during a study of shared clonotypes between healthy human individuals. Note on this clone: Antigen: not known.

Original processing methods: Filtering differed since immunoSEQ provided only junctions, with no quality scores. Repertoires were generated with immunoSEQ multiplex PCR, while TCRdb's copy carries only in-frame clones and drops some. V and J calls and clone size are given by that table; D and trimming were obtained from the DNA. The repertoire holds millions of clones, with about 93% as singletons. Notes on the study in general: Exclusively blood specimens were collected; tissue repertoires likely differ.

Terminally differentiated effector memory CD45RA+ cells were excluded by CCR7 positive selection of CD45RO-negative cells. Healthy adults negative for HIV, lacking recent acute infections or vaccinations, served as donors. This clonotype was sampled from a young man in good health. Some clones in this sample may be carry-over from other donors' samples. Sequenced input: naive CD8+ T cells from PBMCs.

The CDR3 nucleotides read TGTGCCAGCAGCTTAATGGCTAGCGGGCCCTACAATGAGCAGTTCTTC. Translating it yields CASSLMASGPYNEQFF. The chain uses TRBV7-6 and TRBJ2-1; 8 bases are a match to TRBD2. Per germline, CDR1 SGHVS and CDR2 FNYEAQ. This CDR3 has 16 amino acids. Trimming at V came to 2 bases and at J to 2 bases, leaving 5 bases not matched to a gene.